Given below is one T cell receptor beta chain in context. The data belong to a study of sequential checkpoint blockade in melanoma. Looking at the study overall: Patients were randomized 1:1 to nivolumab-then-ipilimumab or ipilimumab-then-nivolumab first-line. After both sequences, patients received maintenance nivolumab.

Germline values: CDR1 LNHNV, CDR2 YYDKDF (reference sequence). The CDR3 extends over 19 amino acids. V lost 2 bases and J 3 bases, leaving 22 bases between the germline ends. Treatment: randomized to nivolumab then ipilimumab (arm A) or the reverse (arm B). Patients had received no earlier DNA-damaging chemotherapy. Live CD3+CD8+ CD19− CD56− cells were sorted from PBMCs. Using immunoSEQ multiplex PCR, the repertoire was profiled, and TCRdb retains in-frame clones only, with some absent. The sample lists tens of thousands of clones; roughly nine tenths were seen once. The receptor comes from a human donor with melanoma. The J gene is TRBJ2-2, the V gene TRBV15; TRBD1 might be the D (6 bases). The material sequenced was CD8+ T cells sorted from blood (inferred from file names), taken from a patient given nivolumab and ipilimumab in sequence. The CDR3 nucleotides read TGTGCCACCAGCAGACTATCGGTCGGTACAGGGTTTTACACCGGGGAGCTGTTTTTT. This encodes CATSRLSVGTGFYTGELFF.